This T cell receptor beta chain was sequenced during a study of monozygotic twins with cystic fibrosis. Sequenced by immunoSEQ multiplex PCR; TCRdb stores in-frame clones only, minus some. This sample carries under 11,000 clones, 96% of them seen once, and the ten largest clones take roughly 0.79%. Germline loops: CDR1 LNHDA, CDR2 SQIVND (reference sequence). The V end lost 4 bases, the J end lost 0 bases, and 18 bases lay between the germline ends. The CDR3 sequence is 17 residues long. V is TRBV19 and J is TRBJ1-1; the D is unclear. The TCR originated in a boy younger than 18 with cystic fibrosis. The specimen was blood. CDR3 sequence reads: CASSRTGRYVMNTEAFF. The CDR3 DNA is TGTGCCAGTAGTAGGACCGGGAGGTATGTCATGAACACTGAAGCTTTCTTT.